The sequence of this T cell receptor beta chain was determined in a study of identical twins. Study-wide results and caveats: Models underestimated TCR alpha sharing (out-of-frame) in monozygotic twins.

TCRdb ran MiXCR on the 5' RACE reads and lists one entry per CDR3 protein. The sample records about 470,000 distinct CDR3 sequences, roughly 26% being singletons. This clonotype was seen a single time. The antigen is unknown. In addition, the sample was reused for a study of T cells expressing NK-cell markers. That study adds: Each TCR beta repertoire originated in sorted T cells that were CD3+CD56+NKG2C+, CD3+CD56+NKG2C- or CD3+CD56-NKG2C+. Among CD8+ T cells from roughly six donors, dominant NKG2C+ clonotypes accounted for roughly 1.0-7.0%.

The TCR was taken from a woman aged 18-35 years in good health. The sequenced sample consisted of CD4+ T cells sorted from blood.

The CDR3 is CASSSPIDNEQFF. The CDR3 nucleotides read TGCGCCAGCAGCTCCCCCATTGACAATGAGCAGTTCTTC. V gene TRBV5-1 combines with J gene TRBJ2-1; no firm D call. Trimming shortened V by 3 bases and J by 5 bases, and 9 bases separated the two germline ends. The germline V gene encodes CDR1 SGHRS and CDR2 YFSETQ. The CDR3 covers 13 residues.